The present T cell receptor beta chain was sequenced within a study of shared clonotypes between healthy human individuals. Data came from immunoSEQ multiplex PCR; TCRdb stores just in-frame clones and leaves some out. The table has some 2,000,000 clones, 90% to 96% seen once; the top ten hold over 0.1%. V was trimmed by 5 bases and J by 1 base, leaving 12 bases between them. CDR1 is LNHDA, CDR2 SQIVND, per germline (reference sequence). The CDR3 spans 15 residues. The genes are TRBV19 and TRBJ2-1; a weak D match, TRBD1 (5 bases). This TCR was recovered from a man aged 18-30 years in good health. Input material: naive CD4+ T cells sorted from blood. Subset described: CD45RA+ positively selected. CDR3 sequence: CASSRQFDSYNEQFF. Here the CDR3 DNA reads TGTGCCAGTAGTCGACAGTTTGATTCCTACAATGAGCAGTTCTTC.